A single sample is the source of the 12 T cell receptor beta chains below, sequenced in a study of CD8+ T cells in alopecia areata. Treatment meaning: oral pan-JAK inhibitor, 5-10 mg twice daily. TCR sequencing used cDNA made by reverse transcription of extracted RNA. Only in-frame clones appear in the TCRdb table, and some are missing; sequencing was by immunoSEQ multiplex PCR. The table shows 100,000 to 130,000 clones, with 80% to 85% occurring only once. The material sequenced was CD8+ T cells sorted from blood, taken at week 24, from a patient treated with tofacitinib. These receptors originate from a human donor with alopecia areata.

The genes are TRBV27 and TRBJ2-1; D may be TRBD2 (6 bases). The CDR3 is made up of 12 amino acids. Trimming removed 7 bases at V and 6 bases at J, with 10 bases between. Germline-derived CDR1 and CDR2 are MNHEY and SMNVEV (reference sequence). CDR3: CASTPGGNEQFF. CDR3 DNA: TGTGCCAGCACTCCCGGGGGCAATGAGCAGTTCTTC.

V usage is TRBV27 and J usage is TRBJ1-2, with 9 bases fitting TRBD1. Germline trimming cut 8 bases from V and 7 bases from J; bases unmatched to any gene: 11. The CDR3 contains 14 residues. Germline lookup yields CDR1 MNHEY and CDR2 SMNVEV (reference sequence). The CDR3 sequence is CASGSGTGSGGYTF. The DNA for the CDR3 is TGTGCCAGCGGATCCGGGACAGGGTCGGGTGGCTACACCTTC.

The J gene is TRBJ2-1, the V gene TRBV19, with D tentatively TRBD2 (5 bases). CDR3 length equals 16 residues. Deletions cut 6 bases from V and 0 bases from J, with 15 bases between. Per the germline V gene, CDR1 is LNHDA and CDR2 is SQIVND (reference sequence). The CDR3 DNA sequence: TGTGCCAGTAGCCCTAGCTGGTCGAGCTCCTACAATGAGCAGTTCTTC. It encodes CASSPSWSSSYNEQFF.

This clone was counted once. The V call is TRBV29-1, the J call TRBJ2-7; tentative D call: TRBD1 (6 bases). The CDR3 is made up of 15 amino acids. Germline V gives CDR1 SQVTM, CDR2 ANQGSEA. The V and J ends lost 8 bases and 0 bases respectively, with 20 bases between them. This CDR3 reads CSIEGVDGSSYEQYF. The CDR3 DNA follows: TGCAGCATAGAGGGGGTGGACGGAAGCTCCTACGAGCAGTACTTC.

The CDR3 region has the DNA TGTGCCAGTCGGAGCGGGGGGGCTTTATGGGCTGAGCAGTTCTTC. It specifies CASRSGGALWAEQFF. The chain has TRBV2 and TRBJ2-1, with 10 bases matching TRBD2. CDR3 length equals 15 residues. With 9 bases clipped from V and 9 bases from J, the junction kept 14 bases outside the gene matches. Germline loops: CDR1 SNHLY, CDR2 FYNNEI. Together with reference TRBV2 and TRBJ2-1, the CDR3 gives the full variable domain: EPEVTQTPSHQVTQMGQEVILRCVPISNHLYFYWYRQILGQKVEFLVSFYNNEISEKSEIFDDQFSVERPDGSNFTLKIRSTKLEDSAMYFCASRSGGALWAEQFFGPGTRLTVL.

The V call is TRBV7-9, the J call TRBJ2-3; D is uncertain. V lost 6 bases, J lost 6 bases, and 7 bases lay in between. CDR1 is SEHNR, CDR2 FQNEAQ, per germline (reference sequence). The CDR3 extends over 11 amino acids. The DNA of the CDR3 is TGTGCCAGCAGAATTTTGGATACGCAGTATTTT. Its translation: CASRILDTQYF.

This chain joins TRBV14 and TRBJ1-1; D ambiguous. Germline assignment: CDR1 SGHDN and CDR2 FVKESK. The V end lost 0 bases, the J end lost 5 bases, and 22 bases lay between the germline ends. CDR3 size: 18 residues. The DNA for the CDR3 is TGTGCCAGCAGCCAAGACCCACCCACCCTCGTGGAGGGTACTGAAGCTTTCTTT. This translates into CASSQDPPTLVEGTEAFF.

The chain has TRBV7-9 and TRBJ2-1, with unresolved D. The CDR3 has 14 amino acids. Germline CDR1 SEHNR, CDR2 FQNEAQ (reference sequence). The ends were cut back, 4 bases at V and 2 bases at J, with 9 bases in the middle. This chain's CDR3 is CASSSSGAYNEQFF. In DNA, the CDR3 is TGTGCCAGCAGCTCATCTGGGGCCTACAATGAGCAGTTCTTC.

The chain couples TRBV27 to TRBJ2-5; a possible D gene is TRBD2 (6 bases). The V and J ends lost 7 bases and 2 bases respectively, with 17 bases between them. Germline V gene lookup returns CDR1 MNHEY and CDR2 SMNVEV (reference sequence). This CDR3 region has 15 residues. CDR3: CASTRSGGDQETQYF. DNA for the CDR3: TGTGCCAGCACCCGTTCGGGCGGGGATCAAGAGACCCAGTACTTC.

The chain couples TRBV14 to TRBJ2-1, with 8 bases fitting TRBD2. Trimming at V came to 4 bases and at J to 4 bases, leaving 6 bases not matched to a gene. The germline CDR1 and CDR2 sequences are SGHDN and FVKESK. The CDR3 length is 15 residues. CDR3 DNA: TGTGCCAGCAGCCCGCGACTAGCGCCTTACAATGAGCAGTTCTTC. The encoded protein is CASSPRLAPYNEQFF.

Only one count was recorded for this clone. This rearrangement joins TRBV19 to TRBJ2-5; possibly TRBD2 for D (5 bases). Germline CDR1 LNHDA, CDR2 SQIVND (reference sequence). V was cut by 5 bases and J by 7 bases, with 14 bases left in between. This CDR3 has 13 amino acids. CDR3 DNA sequence: TGTGCCAGTAGTCCTGCACATGCGGGGACCCAGTACTTC. It yields the protein CASSPAHAGTQYF.

This rearrangement joins TRBV14 to TRBJ1-1; the D is unclear. V lost 5 bases and J lost 5, with 24 bases in between. CDR1 is SGHDN, CDR2 FVKESK, per germline. The CDR3 covers 17 residues. Here the CDR3 reads CASSATGETSSRTEAFF. CDR3 coding DNA: TGTGCCAGCAGCGCAACGGGAGAAACCTCCTCGAGGACTGAAGCTTTCTTT.